This section outlines one TCR beta chain sequence together with its context. What it binds is not known. The record originates from a study of vaccination effects on CD4 cells after COVID-19. Study-level background: Everyone in the study got two shots of either the BNT162b2 or mRNA-1273 vaccine.

Trimming cost V 3 bases and J 0 bases, with 9 bases left between them. Germline lookup yields CDR1 WSHSY and CDR2 SAAADI. This CDR3 contains 16 residues. CD4+ T cells specific for antigen were expanded with viral peptide pools by the ViraFEST assay before sequencing. Researchers isolated CD4+ T cells once about eleven days of culture had elapsed. Recipients of the vaccine had no prior SARS-CoV-2 infection and negative nucleocapsid antibodies. Cultures of about 2 million PBMC per well contained approximately 10 IU/ml IL-2 plus 10 ug/ml peptides. Days 3 and 7 were when half the medium was replaced with IL-2 medium. Method: immunoSEQ multiplex PCR; TCRdb's copy keeps in-frame clones and lacks some. The data contain 55,000 to 75,000 clones, more than 70% of them seen just once; the ten biggest clones take up around 2.8%. General study findings and limits: Infection-derived and vaccine-derived clones contracted markedly late after vaccination.

The sequencing here drew on CD4+ T cells from PBMCs cultured with HCoV-NL63 spike peptides, taken before COVID-19 vaccination. The chain links TRBV10-2 to TRBJ1-6, with D possibly TRBD1 on 5 matching bases. This TCR was sampled from a human donor who received a COVID-19 vaccine. The CDR3 is CASSDQGDSYNSPLHF. CDR3 nucleotide sequence: TGCGCCAGCAGTGACCAGGGAGACTCCTATAATTCACCCCTCCACTTT.